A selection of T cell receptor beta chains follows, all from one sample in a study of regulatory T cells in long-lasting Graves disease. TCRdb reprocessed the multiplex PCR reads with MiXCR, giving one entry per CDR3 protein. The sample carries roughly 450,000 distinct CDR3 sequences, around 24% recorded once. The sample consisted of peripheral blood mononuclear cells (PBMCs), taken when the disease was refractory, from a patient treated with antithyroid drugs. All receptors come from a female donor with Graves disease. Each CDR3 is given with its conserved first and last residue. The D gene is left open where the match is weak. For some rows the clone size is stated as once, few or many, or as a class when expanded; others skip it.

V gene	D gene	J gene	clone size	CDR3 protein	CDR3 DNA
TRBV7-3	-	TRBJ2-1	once	CAGSPLGPLLNRDEQFF	TGTGCCGGCAGCCCCTTGGGTCCTCTCCTTAATAGGGATGAGCAGTTCTTC
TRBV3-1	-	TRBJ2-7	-	CASSQDWGAYEQYF	TGTGCCAGCAGCCAAGATTGGGGAGCGTACGAGCAGTACTTC
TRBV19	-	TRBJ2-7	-	CASSIGQYSYEQYF	TGTGCCAGTAGTATTGGACAGTATTCCTACGAGCAGTACTTC
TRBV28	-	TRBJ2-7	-	CASSSYLGHLEQYF	TGTGCCAGCAGTTCGTACCTCGGGCACCTAGAGCAGTACTTC
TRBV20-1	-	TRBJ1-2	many	CSARDPRGNYGYTF	TGCAGTGCTAGAGACCCACGGGGTAACTATGGCTACACCTTC
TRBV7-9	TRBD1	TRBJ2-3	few	CASTPAGTVNTDTQYF	TGTGCCAGCACCCCCGCTGGGACAGTCAACACAGATACGCAGTATTTT
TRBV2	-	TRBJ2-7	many	CASSAARTGYEQYF	TGTGCCAGCAGCGCCGCCCGGACGGGCTACGAGCAGTACTTC
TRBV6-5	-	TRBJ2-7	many	CASSYLSRYEQYF	TGTGCCAGCAGTTACCTTAGCAGGTACGAGCAGTACTTC
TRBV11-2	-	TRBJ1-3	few	CASSLAGRPRGGNTIYF	TGTGCCAGCAGCTTAGCAGGACGGCCTCGGGGTGGAAACACCATATATTTT
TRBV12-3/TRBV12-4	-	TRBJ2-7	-	CASSLGTPYEQYF	TGTGCCAGCAGTTTAGGGACACCCTACGAGCAGTACTTC
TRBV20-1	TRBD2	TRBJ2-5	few	CSARPGLAGGNLWIKTQYF	TGCAGTGCTCGACCCGGACTAGCGGGAGGCAATCTTTGGATAAAGACCCAGTACTTC
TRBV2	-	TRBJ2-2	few	CASSSIRGKPGELFF	TGTGCCAGCAGTTCCATCCGGGGGAAGCCCGGGGAGCTGTTTTTT
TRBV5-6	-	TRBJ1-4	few	CASTTVGNEKLFF	TGTGCCAGCACGACCGTCGGGAATGAAAAACTGTTTTTT
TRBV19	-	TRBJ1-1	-	CASSKGSSSMNTEAFF	TGTGCCAGTAGTAAGGGTTCGAGCTCAATGAACACTGAAGCTTTCTTT
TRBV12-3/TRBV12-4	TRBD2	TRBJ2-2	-	CASGTSGRNTGELFF	TGTGCCAGTGGAACTAGCGGGAGAAACACCGGGGAGCTGTTTTTT
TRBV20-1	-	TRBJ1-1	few	CSARGLPRVTGNTEAFF	TGCAGTGCTAGAGGACTCCCCAGGGTCACAGGGAACACTGAAGCTTTCTTT
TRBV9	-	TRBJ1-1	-	CASSVEIGGGTEAFF	TGTGCCAGCAGCGTAGAGATAGGGGGAGGGACTGAAGCTTTCTTT
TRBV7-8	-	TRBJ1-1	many	CASSPLVMNTEAFF	TGTGCCAGCAGCCCTCTTGTTATGAACACTGAAGCTTTCTTT
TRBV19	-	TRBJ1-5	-	CAIRDTLWSNQPQHF	TGTGCCATCCGGGACACCCTTTGGAGCAATCAGCCCCAGCATTTT
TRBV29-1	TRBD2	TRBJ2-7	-	CSVDRLAGEGEQYF	TGCAGCGTTGATAGACTAGCGGGAGAGGGCGAGCAGTACTTC
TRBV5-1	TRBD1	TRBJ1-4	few	CASRLEGASNEKLFF	TGCGCCAGCAGGTTGGAGGGGGCCTCTAATGAAAAACTGTTTTTT
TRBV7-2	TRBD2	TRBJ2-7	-	CASSLGGSGAYEQYF	TGTGCCAGCAGCTTAGGGGGTAGCGGGGCCTACGAGCAGTACTTC
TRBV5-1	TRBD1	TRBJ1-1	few	CASSEGQGFIEAFF	TGCGCCAGCAGCGAGGGACAGGGATTTATTGAAGCTTTCTTT
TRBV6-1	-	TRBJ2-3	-	CASSEVGNTQYF	TGTGCCAGCAGTGAAGTCGGAAATACGCAGTATTTT
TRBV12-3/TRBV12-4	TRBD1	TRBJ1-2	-	CASSSGQGSQVYGYTF	TGTGCCAGCAGTTCGGGACAGGGGAGTCAGGTCTATGGCTACACCTTC